A selection of T cell receptor beta chains follows, all from one sample in a study of monozygotic twins with inflammatory bowel disease. TCRdb re-called the 5' RACE reads; one entry per CDR3 protein, DNA not given. In all, the sample yields about 300,000 distinct CDR3 sequences. Specimen: blood. The receptors stem from a human donor with ulcerative colitis or Crohn's disease, or a healthy co-twin of an affected twin (not recorded which). The CDR3 runs from the conserved cysteine through the conserved F or W.

v_call: TRBV19; j_call: TRBJ1-6; cdr3_aa: CASSRQESSYNSPLHF
v_call: TRBV3-1; j_call: TRBJ1-2; cdr3_aa: CASSQDSRGEIYGYTF
v_call: TRBV20-1; j_call: TRBJ2-3; cdr3_aa: CSAPGQPRKVTTDTQYF
v_call: TRBV3-1; j_call: TRBJ1-1; cdr3_aa: CASSPNPGNTEAFF
v_call: TRBV29-1; j_call: TRBJ1-5; cdr3_aa: CSVGQDYQPQHF
v_call: TRBV19; j_call: TRBJ2-7; cdr3_aa: CASSMGHNYEQYF
v_call: TRBV12-3/TRBV12-4; j_call: TRBJ1-6; cdr3_aa: CASSFSADRDLGSLHF
v_call: TRBV25-1; j_call: TRBJ2-5; cdr3_aa: CASTYTGDGGTQYF
v_call: TRBV2; j_call: TRBJ1-5; cdr3_aa: CASSEGDRPRGNQPQHF
v_call: TRBV12-3/TRBV12-4; j_call: TRBJ2-3; cdr3_aa: CASSTTRRDTQYF
v_call: TRBV28; j_call: TRBJ2-7; cdr3_aa: CASSPTIDRGHPGTYEQYF
v_call: TRBV9; j_call: TRBJ2-2; cdr3_aa: CASSPPRGYTGELFF
v_call: TRBV18; j_call: TRBJ2-1; cdr3_aa: CASSPPNSRSYNEQFF
v_call: TRBV15; j_call: TRBJ2-7; cdr3_aa: CATSRDYSYEQYF
v_call: TRBV7-2; j_call: TRBJ2-2; cdr3_aa: CASSLGGRTGELFF
v_call: TRBV18; j_call: TRBJ2-2; cdr3_aa: CASSPGQYTGELFF
v_call: TRBV20-1; j_call: TRBJ1-5; cdr3_aa: CSARDLVNGGNQPQHF
v_call: TRBV5-4; j_call: TRBJ2-1; cdr3_aa: CASSLQGSDEQFF
v_call: TRBV20-1; j_call: TRBJ2-1; cdr3_aa: CSAGDRGRNEQFF
v_call: TRBV12-3/TRBV12-4; j_call: TRBJ2-2; cdr3_aa: CAIPGRSREHTNTGELFF
v_call: TRBV5-1; j_call: TRBJ2-7; cdr3_aa: CASSPRTGSEVRSYEQYF
v_call: TRBV20-1; j_call: TRBJ2-7; cdr3_aa: CSARFPLPGDEQYF
v_call: TRBV15; j_call: TRBJ2-5; cdr3_aa: CATSWTGGEETQYF
v_call: TRBV7-2; j_call: TRBJ2-1; cdr3_aa: CASKKTGTSGNEQFF
v_call: TRBV7-9; j_call: TRBJ2-7; cdr3_aa: CASSSWGRGYEQYF
v_call: TRBV20-1; j_call: TRBJ2-7; cdr3_aa: CSARDGMKQGISYEQYF
v_call: TRBV7-9; j_call: TRBJ2-5; cdr3_aa: CASRLWGEQETQYF
v_call: TRBV25-1; j_call: TRBJ2-7; cdr3_aa: CASSQPGTGGYEQYF
v_call: TRBV19; j_call: TRBJ1-1; cdr3_aa: CALQGPGTEAFF
v_call: TRBV7-2; j_call: TRBJ1-5; cdr3_aa: CASSLGGGSEPQHF
v_call: TRBV7-2; j_call: TRBJ2-5; cdr3_aa: CASSSMGSQLLAQYF
v_call: TRBV4-3; j_call: TRBJ2-7; cdr3_aa: CASSLTEYTYEQYF
v_call: TRBV5-1; j_call: TRBJ2-1; cdr3_aa: CASSPGTGSVNEQFF